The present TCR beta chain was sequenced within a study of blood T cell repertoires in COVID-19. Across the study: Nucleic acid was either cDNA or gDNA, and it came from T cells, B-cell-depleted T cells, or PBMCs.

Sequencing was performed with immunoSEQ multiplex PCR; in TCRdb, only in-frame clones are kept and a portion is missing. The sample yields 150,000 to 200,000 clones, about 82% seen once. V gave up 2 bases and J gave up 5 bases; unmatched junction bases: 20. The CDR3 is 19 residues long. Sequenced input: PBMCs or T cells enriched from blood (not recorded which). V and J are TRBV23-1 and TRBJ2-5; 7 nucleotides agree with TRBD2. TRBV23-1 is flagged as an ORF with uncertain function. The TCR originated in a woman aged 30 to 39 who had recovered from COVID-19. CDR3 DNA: TGCGCCAGCAGTCAACCCCCCTCCTGTGGCGGGAGAGGCTTGGAGACCCAGTACTTC. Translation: CASSQPPSCGGRGLETQYF.